This paragraph reports one T cell receptor beta chain. Its antigen specificity is not known. Per-nucleotide qualities are absent, and no much larger clonotype sits a single base away. The entry originates in a study of blood T cell repertoires in COVID-19 (dated by TCRdb to the early 2020s). Regarding the research as a whole: The collaborator samples originated in the United States, Italy and Spain and spanned the acute and convalescent phases of COVID-19. The repertoires were released in a freely available public database intended as a resource for research on the immune response to SARS-CoV-2. A de-identified subject ID, COVID-19 status, age in years and sex were almost always included in the sample metadata. Subjects who had been exposed to COVID-19, were actively infected with it, or had recovered from it provided the deeply sampled blood TCRbeta repertoires that made up the dataset. Samples came from the ongoing ImmuneRACE study (first 160 participants) plus 1,254 subjects from 6 global collaborators. The prospective study material was composed of cDNA or gDNA derived from T cells, B-cell-depleted T cells, or PBMCs. Where HLA class I and class II types were available, the types were taken from metadata supplied by the sample provider, not from assay-based typing.

Whole blood was collected in K2EDTA tubes by collaborating institutions according to the institutions' own protocols. Collaborator samples were shipped for TCRbeta analysis as frozen whole blood, isolated PBMCs, or DNA extracted from either sample type. The research as a whole found: How much clinical and demographic metadata was included differed by source and by participant, and the metadata was provided uncurated.

The immunoSEQ Assay, a bias-controlled multiplex PCR, was used to amplify TCRbeta CDR3 regions from genomic DNA. The paper's data handling went like this. The number of nucleated cells in each sample was estimated from the amplification of reference gene primers within the assay. To quantify the absolute abundance of each unique TCRbeta CDR3 rearrangement, sequence reads were collapsed and filtered. For each sample, productive Simpson clonality was calculated as the square root of Simpson's diversity index over productive rearrangements. The immuneACCESS repertoire file appears here via TCRdb, limited to in-frame rearrangements. These files lack a portion of the clones; in checked studies, under half of the deficit traces to unresolved V genes, and the cause of the others is not known. The V and J calls and clone size come from that table; D and trimming were worked out from the DNA. This sample has more than 140,000 clones in its table, and around 83% of those were observed once. The top ten clones comprise about 8% of the sample.

At the junction V is shortened by 4 bases and J by 12 bases; bases outside the gene matches: 5. The germline V gene provides CDR1 MNHEY and CDR2 SVGEGT. The CDR3 goes from the cysteine to the phenylalanine over 12 residues. The only DNA kept is the CDR3, 36 bases in frame from the first base. The sample taken for sequencing was peripheral blood. The sequence was collected from a woman aged 55-70 years with acute or convalescent COVID-19. The rearrangement combines TRBV6-2 or TRBV6-3 with TRBJ2-1; the central 8 bases match TRBD1. In nucleotide form, the sequence is TGTGCCAGCAGTTCTGGACAGGGTGGGCAGTTCTTC. Its coded protein is CASSSGQGGQFF.